The next 25 T cell receptor beta chains were all read from a single sample in a study of low-dose radiotherapy and immunotherapy resistance in tumors. Primers targeting TRAV and TRBV primed first-strand cDNA, covering alpha and beta chains. TCRs were put through 20 to 25 PCR cycles of amplification with Phusion. A constant-region primer and the V-primer adapter served as the primer pair. TCRdb redid the calling of the reads with MiXCR, one entry per CDR3 protein. The data show under 95,000 distinct CDR3 sequences, roughly a sixth seen once. Time point noted: before trial treatment. Here the sequenced sample was PBMCs, taken before treatment. Receptor source: a male donor with prostate cancer.

At least ten counts were recorded for this clonotype. CDR3 coding DNA: TGCAGCGTTGGCCCCGATGATTATCAGCCCCAGCATTTT. It specifies CSVGPDDYQPQHF. The chain uses TRBV29-1 and TRBJ1-5; unclear D gene. Trimming left V 4 bases short and J 5 bases short, with 12 bases between. Germline lookup yields CDR1 SQVTM and CDR2 ANQGSEA. The CDR3 has 13 amino acids.

This clonotype appeared a few times. The chain has TRBV27 and TRBJ2-5; 8 positions match TRBD1. CDR3 length: 14 residues. After removal of 5 bases from V and 2 bases from J, the junction contained 4 bases not matched to a gene. CDR1 MNHEY and CDR2 SMNVEV come from the germline V gene (reference sequence). The CDR3 coding sequence is TGTGCCAGCAGTCCACAGGGGGATCAAGAGACCCAGTACTTC. It is translated as CASSPQGDQETQYF.

This clonotype was detected ten times or more. The rearrangement uses TRBV20-1 and TRBJ2-1; D not resolved. The CDR3 runs 10 residues. V was pared by 4 bases and J by 7 bases, with 5 bases between. Germline CDR1 is DFQATT and CDR2 is SNEGSKA (reference sequence). The CDR3 bases are TGCAGTGCTACCGAAAATGAGCAGTTCTTC. It is translated as CSATENEQFF.

This clonotype has a count of ten or more. The chain links TRBV6-1 to TRBJ2-5; 11 nucleotides align to TRBD2. The germline V gene has CDR1 MNHNS and CDR2 SASEGT. This CDR3 is built from 16 residues. Trimming at V came to 3 bases and at J to 1 base, leaving 4 bases not matched to a gene. As DNA, the CDR3 is TGTGCCAGCAGTGAGCTAGCGGGGGGTCCCCAAGAGACCCAGTACTTC. Its protein is CASSELAGGPQETQYF.

The V gene is TRBV7-2, the J gene TRBJ2-5, with 7 positions matching TRBD2. The CDR3 is 14 amino acids. V was clipped by 5 bases and J by 4 bases; unmatched bases: 7. Germline values: CDR1 SGHTA, CDR2 FQGNSA. Here the CDR3 DNA reads TGTGCCAGCAGCACCGGACTAGATGGAGAGACCCAGTACTTC. This translates into CASSTGLDGETQYF.

This clonotype was recorded at least ten times. The V call is TRBV3-1, the J call TRBJ2-2; TRBD2 matches at 7 bases. V gave up 4 bases and J gave up 2 bases; unmatched junction bases: 10. From germline, CDR1 is LGHDT and CDR2 YNNKEL (reference sequence). The CDR3 has 17 residues. The CDR3 DNA follows: TGTGCCAGCAGCCCCCGAGCCGGGGGGTTAAACACCGGGGAGCTGTTTTTT. Its protein product is CASSPRAGGLNTGELFF.

This clonotype was recorded a few times. V usage is TRBV5-4 and J usage is TRBJ2-7, with D maybe TRBD2 (5 bases). Germline loops: CDR1 SGHNT, CDR2 YYREEE (reference sequence). This CDR3 has 13 residues. Trimming stripped 3 bases from V and 3 bases from J, with 10 bases between. The CDR3 spells CASSSPEGYEQYF. DNA of the CDR3: TGTGCCAGCAGCTCGCCAGAGGGCTACGAGCAGTACTTC.

This clonotype was counted at least ten times. This chain uses TRBV9 with TRBJ1-2, with D possibly being TRBD1 (5 bases). CDR1 is SGDLS and CDR2 is YYNGEE in the germline V gene. The V and J ends lost 4 bases and 5 bases respectively, with 12 bases between them. The CDR3 contains 13 residues. The CDR3 region is CASSQRQTYGYTF. CDR3 in DNA: TGTGCCAGCAGCCAAAGACAGACGTATGGCTACACCTTC.

This clonotype was detected ten times or more. The chain couples TRBV29-1 to TRBJ2-3; possibly TRBD2 for D (5 bases). This CDR3 region has 12 residues. Trimming took 4 bases from V and 6 from J, leaving 11 bases between them. The germline V gene encodes CDR1 SQVTM and CDR2 ANQGSEA. CDR3 region: CSVAPPGDTQYF. The CDR3 DNA sequence: TGCAGCGTTGCCCCCCCGGGGGATACGCAGTATTTT.

This clonotype showed up many times. This chain connects TRBV11-1 to TRBJ2-7; maybe TRBD2 (5 bases). CDR1 is SGHAT and CDR2 is FQDESV in the germline V gene (reference sequence). The CDR3 runs to 15 residues. With 5 bases removed from V and 5 bases from J, the gap between germline ends came to 19 bases. CDR3 amino acids: CASSRKTEAFHEQYF. For the CDR3, the DNA is TGTGCCAGCAGCCGAAAGACGGAGGCCTTCCACGAGCAGTACTTC.

V usage is TRBV7-8 and J usage is TRBJ1-2, with 7 nucleotides matching TRBD1. CDR1 and CDR2 (germline): SGHVS, FQNEAQ. The CDR3 runs to 13 residues. Trimming took 5 bases from V and 4 from J; bases not matched to a gene: 4. The CDR3 nucleotides read TGTGCCAGCAGCGGGGAGGGGGCCTATGGCTACACCTTC. Protein: CASSGEGAYGYTF. Using reference TRBV7-8 and TRBJ1-2 for the parts outside the CDR3, the full variable domain is GAGVSQSPRYKVAKRGQDVALRCDPISGHVSLFWYQQALGQGPEFLTYFQNEAQLDKSGLPSDRFFAERPEGSVSTLKIQRTQQEDSAVYLCASSGEGAYGYTFGSGTRLTVV.

This clonotype appeared many times. This chain joins TRBV2 and TRBJ2-5, with D possibly being TRBD1 (5 bases). Per germline, CDR1 SNHLY and CDR2 FYNNEI. The CDR3 extends over 13 amino acids. V lost 6 bases, J lost 3 bases, and 11 bases lay in between. CDR3 residues: CASRVDIEETQYF. As DNA, the CDR3 is TGTGCCAGCAGAGTGGACATTGAAGAGACCCAGTACTTC.

This clonotype was found many times. V usage is TRBV5-1 and J usage is TRBJ2-1, with 7 bases matching TRBD2. The trim removed 3 bases at V and 7 bases at J, leaving 1 base unmatched. Germline values: CDR1 SGHRS, CDR2 YFSETQ. The CDR3 contains 12 residues. The CDR3 region is CASSSGGNEQFF. The CDR3 nucleotides are TGCGCCAGCAGCTCCGGGGGGAATGAGCAGTTCTTC.

The genes are TRBV20-1 and TRBJ2-7; D gene uncertain. CDR1 and CDR2 from the germline V gene are DFQATT and SNEGSKA (reference sequence). The V and J ends lost 0 bases and 5 bases respectively, with 2 bases between them. The CDR3 totals 10 residues. The CDR3 is CSARENEQYF. The CDR3 region has the DNA TGCAGTGCTAGAGAAAACGAGCAGTACTTC.

There are many counts of this clonotype. The V call is TRBV7-8, the J call TRBJ2-1; the D gene is possibly TRBD2 (5 bases). CDR1 is SGHVS, CDR2 FQNEAQ, per germline. V was trimmed by 6 bases and J by 0 bases, leaving 15 bases between them. The CDR3 has 16 amino acids. The CDR3 is CASRKLVISSYNEQFF. The CDR3 DNA follows: TGTGCCAGCAGGAAACTAGTTATAAGCTCCTACAATGAGCAGTTCTTC.

Many counts were recorded for this clonotype. The J gene is TRBJ1-1, the V gene TRBV14; 9 bases align to TRBD1. Germline V gene sequence: CDR1 SGHDN, CDR2 FVKESK. Trimming took 4 bases from V and 11 from J; bases not matched to a gene: 2. The CDR3 spans 11 residues. CDR3 protein: CASSPGTGAFF. The CDR3 nucleotides read TGTGCCAGCAGCCCCGGGACAGGGGCTTTCTTT.

This clonotype was recorded many times. Written as DNA, the CDR3 is TGTGCCACCCGAAAAAGTACAGGGTGGAACACTGAAGCTTTCTTT. This encodes CATRKSTGWNTEAFF. This chain connects TRBV5-6 to TRBJ1-1; D possibly corresponds to TRBD1 (6 bases). The length of the CDR3 is 15 residues. V lost 9 bases, J lost 1 base, and 19 bases lay in between. Germline CDR1 reads SGHDT; CDR2 reads YYEEEE. Looking up the rest from reference TRBV5-6 and TRBJ1-1 gives the full variable domain: DAGVTQSPTHLIKTRGQQVTLRCSPKSGHDTVSWYQQALGQGPQFIFQYYEEEERQRGNFPDRFSGHQFPNYSSELNVNALLLGDSALYLCATRKSTGWNTEAFFGQGTRLTVV.

Comment on this clonotype: A read error may be the cause here, since a much bigger clone is one base away. The genes are TRBV20-1 and TRBJ2-7, with D perhaps matching TRBD2 (5 bases). The CDR3 has 13 amino acids. Germline CDR1 DFQATT, CDR2 SNEGSKA (reference sequence). Between the trimmed V and J ends, which lost 1 base and 3 bases, there was a span of 10 bases. The CDR3 here is CSARGGAFYEQYF. The CDR3 region has the DNA TGCAGTGCTAGAGGGGGAGCTTTCTACGAGCAGTACTTC.

This clonotype showed up many times. The V gene is TRBV12-3 or TRBV12-4, the J gene TRBJ2-7; D gene uncertain. Trimming cost V 5 bases and J 3 bases, with 5 bases left between them. This CDR3 spans 11 amino acids. The CDR3 protein is CASSGSYEQYF. The CDR3 DNA follows: TGTGCCAGCAGTGGCAGCTACGAGCAGTACTTC.

This clonotype was seen ten or more times. This sequence joins TRBV11-2 and TRBJ2-2; perhaps TRBD2 as D (6 bases). This CDR3 contains 14 residues. Trimming took off 7 bases at V and 6 bases at J, with 15 bases between the two ends. Germline lookup yields CDR1 SGHAT and CDR2 FQNNGV. CDR3 sequence (DNA): TGTGCCAGCATTCGGGAGATGGGCGCCGGGGAGCTGTTTTTT. Its protein product is CASIREMGAGELFF.

The V call is TRBV5-1, the J call TRBJ2-2; D possibly matches TRBD1 or TRBD2 (6 bases each). This CDR3 has 14 amino acids. V gave up 2 bases and J gave up 7 bases, with 12 bases separating them. The germline CDR1 and CDR2 sequences are SGHRS and YFSETQ. Written as DNA, the CDR3 is TGCGCCAGCAGCTTCGGGGGCGTCGGCGGGGAGCTGTTTTTT. Translation gives CASSFGGVGGELFF. Full variable domain (missing parts from reference TRBV5-1 and TRBJ2-2): KAGVTQTPRYLIKTRGQQVTLSCSPISGHRSVSWYQQTPGQGLQFLFEYFSETQRNKGNFPGRFSGRQFSNSRSEMNVSTLELGDSALYLCASSFGGVGGELFFGEGSRLTVL.

In its sample, this clonotype was seen a few times. No DNA is shown, since the ends of the CDR3 on it are uncertain; the CDR3 is the one TCRdb lists. The chain recombines TRBV27 with TRBJ2-2; the D call of TRBD1 is as the table states it, not checked on the DNA. Germline assignment: CDR1 MNHEY and CDR2 SMNVEV (reference sequence). The CDR3 is made up of 16 amino acids, end residues included. CDR3 in amino acids: CASSLPRGRTPGSCFF.

This clonotype occurred many times. J is TRBJ2-1 and V is TRBV5-1; D not certain. The V end was cut by 4 bases, the J end by 5 bases, with 13 bases between. The CDR3 length is 14 residues. Germline lookup yields CDR1 SGHRS and CDR2 YFSETQ. The CDR3 region has the DNA TGCGCCAGCAGCGACGCTCTGGGGAACAATGAGCAGTTCTTC. Translated: CASSDALGNNEQFF.

This clonotype came up a few times. The J gene is TRBJ2-5, the V gene TRBV2; D possibly uses TRBD1 or TRBD2 (7 bases each). The germline V and J ends were trimmed by 6 bases and 4 bases, with 15 bases remaining between them. The CDR3 runs 14 residues. Germline V lookup: CDR1 SNHLY, CDR2 FYNNEI. CDR3 protein: CASREGAGVETQYF. CDR3 nucleotides: TGTGCCAGCAGGGAGGGGGCGGGGGTAGAGACCCAGTACTTC.

This clonotype was observed many times. This rearrangement joins TRBV5-1 to TRBJ2-1, with 7 bases fitting TRBD1. With 3 bases clipped from V and 6 bases from J, the junction kept 12 bases outside the gene matches. Per the germline V gene, CDR1 is SGHRS and CDR2 is YFSETQ. The length of the CDR3 is 16 residues. The CDR3 sequence: CASSSSTPTGTNEQFF. CDR3 coding DNA: TGCGCCAGCAGCTCCTCCACGCCGACAGGGACCAATGAGCAGTTCTTC.